Below are 26 T cell receptor beta chains sequenced from a single sample in a study of cytomegalovirus exposure and HLA in healthy donors. PCR primers comprised 60 Vbeta and 13 Jbeta primers. Only in-frame clones appear in the TCRdb table, and some are missing; sequencing was by immunoSEQ multiplex PCR. Of around 140,000 clones listed, about 10% are singletons. The specimen was PBMCs. The receptors derive from a woman between 40 and 55 years old in good health and CMV-seropositive.

This chain uses TRBV7-2 with TRBJ2-3, with D perhaps matching TRBD2 (5 bases). The CDR3 length is 14 residues. Germline V gene lookup returns CDR1 SGHTA and CDR2 FQGNSA. V was trimmed by 4 bases and J by 9 bases, leaving 17 bases between them. In DNA, the CDR3 is TGTGCCAGCAGCTCCAGACTAACACAGTGGACGCAGTATTTT. It yields the protein CASSSRLTQWTQYF.

This clone was observed at least ten times. The chain carries TRBV5-1 and TRBJ2-2, with TRBD1 identical over 9 bases. This CDR3 region has 15 residues. Germline CDR1 reads SGHRS; CDR2 reads YFSETQ. Unmatched junction bases numbered 8, after V lost 5 bases and J lost 6 bases. The CDR3 sequence: CASSPRDREAGELFF. DNA of the CDR3: TGCGCCAGCAGTCCTCGGGACAGGGAGGCCGGGGAGCTGTTTTTT.

This clone was observed a few times. This chain joins TRBV2 and TRBJ2-3; D ambiguous. CDR1 and CDR2 from the germline V gene are SNHLY and FYNNEI. The CDR3 sequence is 14 residues long. V dropped 4 bases and J dropped 2 bases, with 10 bases sitting between them. This CDR3 reads CASSGVSNTDTQYF. The CDR3 DNA reads TGTGCCAGCAGTGGGGTTAGCAACACAGATACGCAGTATTTT.

This clone was seen a few times. J is TRBJ2-6 and V is TRBV5-1, with TRBD1 as a possible D gene (6 bases). V lost 4 bases and J lost 4, with 21 bases in between. In germline, CDR1 is SGHRS, CDR2 YFSETQ. The CDR3 is 18 amino acids. The DNA of the CDR3 is TGCGCCAGCAGCATGGATTCACTGGACAGTCGGGGGGCCAACGTCCTGACTTTC. This sequence encodes CASSMDSLDSRGANVLTF.

The genes are TRBV4-3 and TRBJ1-5; D is possibly TRBD1 (5 bases). Trimming pared 0 bases from V and 4 bases from J, leaving 10 bases between. Germline CDR1 reads LGHNA; CDR2 reads YSLEER. This CDR3 is built from 15 residues. Written as DNA, the CDR3 is TGCGCCAGCAGCCAAGATTCAGGGCTGAATCAGCCCCAGCATTTT. The encoded protein is CASSQDSGLNQPQHF.

This rearrangement joins TRBV19 to TRBJ2-2; 10 bases are a match to TRBD2. The germline CDR1 and CDR2 sequences are LNHDA and SQIVND (reference sequence). This CDR3 comprises 14 residues. Trimming at V came to 4 bases and at J to 14 bases, leaving 10 bases not matched to a gene. The CDR3 sequence: CASSTSGGSGSLFF. For the CDR3, the DNA is TGTGCCAGTAGTACTAGCGGGGGTTCAGGAAGTCTGTTTTTT.

V is TRBV5-1 and J is TRBJ2-5; 8 bases fit TRBD1. Germline V gene lookup returns CDR1 SGHRS and CDR2 YFSETQ. The CDR3 runs to 15 residues. The trim removed 1 base at V and 0 bases at J, leaving 2 bases unmatched. The CDR3 loop reads CASSLSGQDQETQYF. The CDR3 DNA sequence: TGCGCCAGCAGCTTGTCGGGACAGGACCAAGAGACCCAGTACTTC. Full variable domain (missing parts from reference TRBV5-1 and TRBJ2-5): KAGVTQTPRYLIKTRGQQVTLSCSPISGHRSVSWYQQTPGQGLQFLFEYFSETQRNKGNFPGRFSGRQFSNSRSEMNVSTLELGDSALYLCASSLSGQDQETQYFGPGTRLLVL.

The gene calls are TRBV7-2 and TRBJ2-3; D call uncertain. Germline V gene sequence: CDR1 SGHTA, CDR2 FQGNSA. The CDR3 loop spans 13 amino acids. Trimming removed 2 bases from V and 1 base from J, with 4 bases in between. This CDR3 is CASSLPGTDTQYF. The CDR3 DNA follows: TGTGCCAGCAGCTTACCGGGCACAGATACGCAGTATTTT.

CDR3 protein: CASSPTATNEKLFF. In DNA form, the CDR3 reads TGTGCCAGCAGCCCGACAGCAACTAATGAAAAACTGTTTTTT. This rearrangement joins TRBV6-5 to TRBJ1-4; D is perhaps TRBD1 (5 bases). The V gene's germline CDR1 is MNHEY and CDR2 SVGAGI. CDR3 size: 14 residues. The V end was cut by 6 bases, the J end by 0 bases, with 8 bases between.

The chain employs TRBV5-4 and TRBJ1-6, with TRBD1 as a possible D gene (5 bases). Trimming took off 2 bases at V and 1 base at J, with 13 bases between the two ends. Germline V lookup: CDR1 SGHNT, CDR2 YYREEE (reference sequence). The CDR3 has 17 residues. DNA for the CDR3: TGTGCCAGCAGCTTAAAAATGCGGGGGTCCTATAATTCACCCCTCCACTTT. It specifies CASSLKMRGSYNSPLHF.

The table lists this clone with a few counts. This rearrangement joins TRBV4-1 to TRBJ1-1; 8 nucleotides agree with TRBD1. There are 16 residues in the CDR3. Germline V lookup: CDR1 MGHRA, CDR2 YSYEKL. J was trimmed by 1 base and V by 2 bases; bases with no gene match: 6. CDR3 nucleotides: TGCGCCAGCAGCCAAACCACCGGACAGGGGAACACTGAAGCTTTCTTT. It is translated as CASSQTTGQGNTEAFF.

V gene TRBV10-2 combines with J gene TRBJ2-1; 7 bases match TRBD2. This CDR3 has 15 residues. The germline gives CDR1 WSHSY, CDR2 SAAADI. Trimming at V came to 3 bases and at J to 0 bases, leaving 2 bases not matched to a gene. CDR3 DNA sequence: TGCGCCAGCAGTGATTGGGGGGGCTCCTACAATGAGCAGTTCTTC. This sequence encodes CASSDWGGSYNEQFF.

The V and J genes are TRBV19 and TRBJ1-2, with 10 positions matching TRBD1. The CDR3 spans 14 residues. V shed 6 bases, J shed 8 bases, and the junction held 9 bases outside the gene matches. CDR1 and CDR2 (germline): LNHDA, SQIVND (reference sequence). CDR3 coding DNA: TGTGCCAGTAGCCAGGGACAGGGGCTCTGGGGCTACACCTTC. The encoded protein is CASSQGQGLWGYTF.

Comment on this clone: Other DNA sequences in this sample translate to the same CDR3. The V gene is TRBV18, the J gene TRBJ2-5, with 10 positions matching TRBD2. Germline V CDR1 and CDR2: KGHSH, LQKENI. With V trimmed by 3 bases and J by 5 bases, 0 bases remained unmatched. This CDR3 comprises 13 residues. The CDR3 reads CASSPTSGETQYF. CDR3 DNA sequence: TGTGCCAGCTCACCGACTAGCGGGGAGACCCAGTACTTC.

This chain uses TRBV7-8 with TRBJ2-1; D is possibly TRBD2 (5 bases). The V gene's germline CDR1 is SGHVS and CDR2 FQNEAQ. This CDR3 comprises 16 residues. V lost 6 bases and J 7 bases, leaving 22 bases between the germline ends. CDR3 sequence reads: CASSTDRELKRNEQFF. DNA of the CDR3: TGTGCCAGCAGTACGGACCGGGAATTAAAGAGGAATGAGCAGTTCTTC.

This clone was observed a handful of times. The gene calls are TRBV2 and TRBJ1-4, with a tentative D call TRBD1 (6 bases). Per germline, CDR1 SNHLY and CDR2 FYNNEI. The CDR3 spans 15 residues. The ends were cut back, 6 bases at V and 7 bases at J, with 18 bases in the middle. The CDR3 is CASSRRGHEGEKLFF. In DNA, the CDR3 is TGTGCCAGCAGCCGCCGGGGACACGAGGGTGAAAAACTGTTTTTT.

This clone occurred a few times. This chain joins TRBV11-3 and TRBJ1-2; D not certain. CDR3 length: 13 amino acids. Germline assignment: CDR1 SGHNT and CDR2 YENEEA. V shed 4 bases and J shed 4 bases, with 10 bases lying between them. The DNA of the CDR3 is TGTGCCAGCAGCTCGGACTCCTTCTATGGCTACACCTTC. Translation gives CASSSDSFYGYTF.

V usage is TRBV7-2 and J usage is TRBJ2-7; 7 bases are shared with TRBD1. This CDR3 contains 14 residues. The J segment lost 3 bases and the V segment lost 5 bases, leaving 7 bases of the junction unmatched. Germline-derived CDR1 and CDR2 are SGHTA and FQGNSA. The CDR3 loop reads CASSPGDRVYEQYF. CDR3 coding DNA: TGTGCCAGCAGCCCAGGGGACAGAGTCTACGAGCAGTACTTC.

This clone was counted only a few times. This rearrangement joins TRBV4-2 to TRBJ1-2; weak D call: TRBD1 (6 bases). Germline CDR1 and CDR2: LGHNA and YNFKEQ. Trimming shortened V by 1 base and J by 6 bases, and 18 bases separated the two germline ends. CDR3 length: 16 residues. The CDR3 loop is CASSQAPGQGSDGYTF. CDR3 in DNA: TGTGCCAGCAGCCAAGCCCCGGGACAAGGATCTGATGGCTACACCTTC.

This clone came up a few times. This chain connects TRBV9 to TRBJ2-1; 7 bases agree with TRBD1. CDR3 size: 15 residues. Looked up from germline, CDR1 is SGDLS and CDR2 is YYNGEE. J gave up 2 bases and V 4 bases, and 6 bases lay outside the gene matches. The CDR3 DNA is TGTGCCAGCAGCTCCCGGGACAGTACCTACAATGAGCAGTTCTTC. Amino acids: CASSSRDSTYNEQFF.

A few counts support this clone. The rearrangement uses TRBV2 and TRBJ1-4, with a possible D match to TRBD1 (5 bases). V gave up 11 bases and J gave up 5 bases, with 15 bases separating them. CDR1 is SNHLY and CDR2 is FYNNEI in the germline V gene. CDR3 length: 13 residues. The CDR3 DNA follows: TGTGCCGTGATGACAGACAGAAATGAAAAACTGTTTTTT. Residues: CAVMTDRNEKLFF.

This chain uses TRBV6-5 with TRBJ1-2, with TRBD1 identical over 7 bases. V shed 2 bases and J 5 bases; nucleotides not matched to a gene: 8. The CDR3 runs to 15 residues. The V gene's germline CDR1 is MNHEY and CDR2 SVGAGI. The CDR3, as DNA: TGTGCCAGCAGTTACCGACAGGGTGTAGGGTATGGCTACACCTTC. Translating gives CASSYRQGVGYGYTF.

This clone was seen a few times. The chain joins TRBV29-1 to TRBJ1-2; possibly TRBD1 for D (6 bases). The germline CDR1 and CDR2 sequences are SQVTM and ANQGSEA. Trimming cost V 6 bases and J 5 bases, with 16 bases left between them. The CDR3 has 13 residues. CDR3 DNA: TGCAGCGTGGACCGAACAGGGCGTTATGGCTACACCTTC. It is translated as CSVDRTGRYGYTF.

This clone appeared a single time. The chain couples TRBV7-2 to TRBJ2-2; unclear D gene. In germline, CDR1 is SGHTA, CDR2 FQGNSA. The V end lost 3 bases, the J end lost 1 base, and 12 bases lay between the germline ends. The CDR3 consists of 16 residues. DNA of the CDR3: TGTGCCAGCAGCTTTTCTCAGGTCCGGAACACCGGGGAGCTGTTTTTT. This codes for CASSFSQVRNTGELFF.

In this sample, this clone turned up a few times. V is TRBV2 and J is TRBJ2-5, with TRBD1 identical over 8 bases. J gave up 6 bases and V 1 base, and 4 bases lay outside the gene matches. Germline assignment: CDR1 SNHLY and CDR2 FYNNEI. The CDR3 is made up of 14 amino acids. Here the CDR3 reads CASSEGQGQKTQYF. CDR3 nucleotides: TGTGCCAGCAGTGAAGGACAGGGGCAAAAGACCCAGTACTTC.

This chain connects TRBV7-9 to TRBJ1-2; D remains ambiguous. This CDR3 comprises 12 residues. The germline CDR1 and CDR2 sequences are SEHNR and FQNEAQ (reference sequence). Trimming stripped 2 bases from V and 4 bases from J, with 5 bases between. CDR3 DNA sequence: TGTGCCAGCAGCTTATACTCCTATGGCTACACCTTC. Amino acid sequence: CASSLYSYGYTF.